Each of the 27 T cell receptor beta chains below was sequenced from the same sample in a study of metastatic and nonmetastatic thyroid tumors. Not a single patient had been given any form of treatment at any point before undergoing thyroid surgery. TCRdb used MiXCR to call clones anew from the PCR reads. The sample yields 85,000 to 100,000 clones, roughly 13% seen once. The sample comprised blood. Receptors originate from a female donor with papillary thyroid cancer or a benign thyroid nodule (not recorded which). Some clones in this sample may be carry-over from other donors' samples.

This clone turned up a few times. An end of the junction does not agree with germline; a read error may underlie this. The gene calls are TRBV6-5 and TRBJ1-3, with D possibly TRBD1 on 5 matching bases. From germline, CDR1 is MNHEY and CDR2 SVGAGI. CDR3 size: 15 residues. CDR3 nucleotide sequence: TGTGCCAGCAGTTACGGGGGAGAATCTGGAAACACCATATACTTT. Protein: CASSYGGESGNTIYF.

This clone has at least ten counts. DNA for the CDR3: TGTGCCAGCAGCTTAGCGCTGGGGGAGTCCTACGAGCAGTACTTC. Protein product: CASSLALGESYEQYF. V gene TRBV11-1 combines with J gene TRBJ2-7; either TRBD1 or TRBD2 may fit D (5 bases each). Trimming took 0 bases from V and 1 from J, leaving 10 bases between them. CDR3 length equals 15 residues. Germline lookup yields CDR1 SGHAT and CDR2 FQDESV (reference sequence).

This clone was detected ten times or more. The J gene is TRBJ2-1, the V gene TRBV5-1; 10 bases map to TRBD2. Looked up from germline, CDR1 is SGHRS and CDR2 is YFSETQ. The CDR3 is made up of 19 amino acids. The V gene end was trimmed by 0 bases and the J gene end by 0 bases; junction bases not matched to a gene: 9. The CDR3 DNA reads TGCGCCAGCAGCTTGGAGCCTAGCGGGAGCTACAGCTCCTACAATGAGCAGTTCTTC. It codes for CASSLEPSGSYSSYNEQFF.

This clone was detected ten times or more. The CDR3 bases are TGTGCCTGGAGTGTATTAGGGCAGGGAATTATTAATGAGCAGTTCTTC. It codes for CAWSVLGQGIINEQFF. The chain carries TRBV30 and TRBJ2-1; D perhaps matches TRBD1 (5 bases). Germline CDR1 GTSNPN, CDR2 SVGIG (reference sequence). This CDR3 contains 16 residues. The V end was cut by 0 bases, the J end by 7 bases, with 19 bases between.

This clone was picked up many times. The chain links TRBV5-5 to TRBJ2-2; D is unclear. The V and J ends lost 0 bases and 0 bases respectively, with 6 bases between them. This CDR3 region has 15 residues. Germline loops: CDR1 SGHKS, CDR2 YYEKEE (reference sequence). CDR3 DNA: TGTGCCAGCAGCTTGGACTCCGCGAACACCGGGGAGCTGTTTTTT. It codes for CASSLDSANTGELFF.

This clone was recorded at least ten times. One base away lies a much larger clone, so this may be a sequencing read error. The same CDR3 arises from other DNA sequences in this sample as well. The genes are TRBV27 and TRBJ2-1; D is ambiguous. The CDR3 is made up of 13 amino acids. In germline, CDR1 is MNHEY, CDR2 SMNVEV (reference sequence). DNA of the CDR3: TGTGCCAGCAGTTTATACTCCTACAACGAGCAGTTCTTC. Translating gives CASSLYSYNEQFF.

This clone has a count of ten or more. Distinct nucleotide sequences in the sample also encode this CDR3. The J gene is TRBJ1-6, the V gene TRBV12-3 or TRBV12-4; 7 bases align to TRBD1. The length of the CDR3 is 13 residues. The V segment lost 8 bases and the J segment 7 bases; nucleotides outside the gene matches: 5. The CDR3 DNA reads TGTGCCAGCGGCACAGGGGAGAATTCACCCCTCCACTTT. This encodes CASGTGENSPLHF.

This clone was detected many times. This CDR3 reads CARTRKVGLADKYNEQFF. CDR3 sequence (DNA): TGTGCCAGGACAAGGAAGGTGGGACTAGCTGATAAATACAATGAGCAGTTCTTC. The chain couples TRBV2 to TRBJ2-1, with 9 positions matching TRBD2. Trimming at V came to 9 bases and at J to 4 bases, leaving 19 bases not matched to a gene. This CDR3 comprises 18 residues. From germline, CDR1 is SNHLY and CDR2 FYNNEI.

This clone was found many times. The chain uses TRBV28 and TRBJ2-5; D perhaps matches TRBD1 (5 bases). V lost 6 bases and J 3 bases, leaving 8 bases between the germline ends. The CDR3 spans 12 residues. Per the germline V gene, CDR1 is MDHEN and CDR2 is SYDVKM. CDR3 amino acids: CASRSGKETQYF. The DNA for the CDR3 is TGTGCCAGCAGATCAGGGAAAGAGACCCAGTACTTC.

This clone appeared many times. Other DNA sequences in this specimen translate into the identical CDR3. J is TRBJ2-1 and V is TRBV19, with TRBD2 as a possible D gene (6 bases). There are 15 residues in the CDR3. V lost 4 bases and J lost 1, with 11 bases in between. Per the germline V gene, CDR1 is LNHDA and CDR2 is SQIVND (reference sequence). CDR3 sequence (DNA): TGTGCCAGTAGTAGGAGGGGAGGTTCCTACAATGAGCAGTTCTTC. Its protein is CASSRRGGSYNEQFF.

This clone was seen at least ten times. This sequence joins TRBV20-1 and TRBJ2-1; D possibly matches TRBD1 or TRBD2 (5 bases each). The CDR3 has 13 residues. CDR1 is DFQATT, CDR2 SNEGSKA, per germline (reference sequence). This CDR3 is CKKPRGNHYEQFF. CDR3 in DNA: TGCAAAAAACCGAGGGGAAACCATTATGAGCAGTTCTTC.

J is TRBJ2-2 and V is TRBV30, with 7 bases aligning to TRBD1. CDR3 length: 16 amino acids. The V gene end was trimmed by 0 bases and the J gene end by 5 bases; junction bases not matched to a gene: 9. Germline assignment: CDR1 GTSNPN and CDR2 SVGIG (reference sequence). DNA of the CDR3: TGTGCCTGGAGTGTATCCCGGACAGGTCGGACCGGGGAGCTGTTTTTT. This encodes CAWSVSRTGRTGELFF.

This clone was recorded many times. J is TRBJ2-7 and V is TRBV10-3, with TRBD1 identical over 8 bases. The trim removed 6 bases at V and 2 bases at J, leaving 3 bases unmatched. The germline gives CDR1 ENHRY, CDR2 SYGVKD. The CDR3 has 13 residues. This chain's CDR3 is CAISGQGTYEQYF. Here the CDR3 DNA reads TGTGCCATCAGCGGACAGGGTACCTACGAGCAGTACTTC.

This clone was seen many times. The V call is TRBV7-2, the J call TRBJ1-1; D unclear. The V gene's germline CDR1 is SGHTA and CDR2 FQGNSA. The length of the CDR3 is 14 residues. The V and J ends lost 5 bases and 1 base respectively, with 11 bases between them. The CDR3 bases are TGTGCCAGCAGCCCTAGGCACGGGAACACTGAAGCTTTCTTT. Its translation: CASSPRHGNTEAFF.

This clone was detected ten times or more. The CDR3 DNA follows: TGTGCCACCCGACTAGCGGGAGGGCTTTCGGAGACCCAGTACTTC. Translation gives CATRLAGGLSETQYF. The chain is built from TRBV6-1 and TRBJ2-5; 14 positions agree with TRBD2. J was trimmed by 5 bases and V by 10 bases; bases with no gene match: 9. CDR1 is MNHNS and CDR2 is SASEGT in the germline V gene. The CDR3 extends over 15 amino acids.

Ten or more counts support this clone. The chain uses TRBV6-5 and TRBJ2-2; no clear D. CDR3 length equals 13 residues. Germline V CDR1 and CDR2: MNHEY, SVGAGI. Trimming took off 0 bases at V and 6 bases at J, with 5 bases between the two ends. DNA for the CDR3: TGTGCCAGCAGTTACTCGATGTCCGGGGAGCTGTTTTTT. It translates to CASSYSMSGELFF.

Many counts were recorded for this clone. The rearrangement joins TRBV9 to TRBJ2-3; the D gene could be TRBD1 or TRBD2 (5 bases each). The V end was cut by 3 bases, the J end by 3 bases, with 14 bases between. CDR1 and CDR2 from the germline V gene are SGDLS and YYNGEE. The CDR3 covers 15 residues. For the CDR3, the DNA is TGTGCCAGCAGCGGGGGGAATTTTGGGACAGATACGCAGTATTTT. It encodes CASSGGNFGTDTQYF.

This clone was counted at least ten times. J is TRBJ2-3 and V is TRBV19; 9 bases match TRBD1. CDR1 and CDR2 from the germline V gene are LNHDA and SQIVND (reference sequence). The CDR3 has 15 residues. Germline trimming cut 4 bases from V and 1 base from J; bases unmatched to any gene: 3. CDR3 sequence: CASSKTGGGTDTQYF. CDR3 in DNA: TGTGCCAGTAGTAAGACAGGGGGAGGCACAGATACGCAGTATTTT.

This clone showed up just a few times. A much larger clone differs from this one at a single base, so this may be a read error. The V and J genes are TRBV5-5 and TRBJ2-6; D is ambiguous. V was cut by 0 bases and J by 2 bases, with 6 bases left in between. CDR3 length equals 15 residues. CDR1 and CDR2 (germline): SGHKS, YYEKEE (reference sequence). The CDR3 coding sequence is TGTGCCAGCAGCTTGGTGGGCCCTGGGGCCAACGTCCTGACTTTC. Its translation: CASSLVGPGANVLTF.

This clone was recorded many times. A much larger clonotype is one base distant, so this may be a read error. As DNA, the CDR3 is TGCGTCAGCAGCTTTAATAGCGCATCCTACAATGAGCAGTTCTTC. Residues: CVSSFNSASYNEQFF. The chain carries TRBV5-1 and TRBJ2-1; the D gene is possibly TRBD2 (5 bases). The CDR3 consists of 15 residues. Germline V gene sequence: CDR1 SGHRS, CDR2 YFSETQ.

The sample holds many counts of this clone. This CDR3 is also generated by other DNA sequences in the sample. The V call is TRBV9, the J call TRBJ2-1; maybe TRBD1 (6 bases). Looked up from germline, CDR1 is SGDLS and CDR2 is YYNGEE. Trimming left V 2 bases short and J 0 bases short, with 24 bases between. This CDR3 comprises 20 residues. The CDR3: CASSVYRDNSGDSSYNEQFF. The CDR3 DNA sequence: TGTGCCAGCAGCGTGTACAGGGACAACAGTGGAGACAGCTCCTACAATGAGCAGTTCTTC. Full variable domain (outside the CDR3, taken from reference TRBV9 and TRBJ2-1): DSGVTQTPKHLITATGQRVTLRCSPRSGDLSVYWYQQSLDQGLQFLIQYYNGEERAKGNILERFSAQQFPDLHSELNLSSLELGDSALYFCASSVYRDNSGDSSYNEQFFGPGTRLTVL.

This clone was seen ten or more times. The V gene is TRBV30, the J gene TRBJ1-1; D is unresolved. The CDR3 totals 12 residues. CDR1 is GTSNPN and CDR2 is SVGIG in the germline V gene (reference sequence). V lost 3 bases and J lost 0, with 5 bases in between. CDR3 sequence (DNA): TGTGCCTGGAGAAGGTTGAACACTGAAGCTTTCTTT. It is translated as CAWRRLNTEAFF.

In this sample, this clone turned up a few times. It may be a read error: a sequence one base away is much more abundant. The V call is TRBV3-1, the J call TRBJ2-2, with TRBD2 matching over 10 bases. The CDR3 extends over 14 amino acids. Germline CDR1 LGHDT, CDR2 YNNKEL (reference sequence). The CDR3 DNA is TGTGCCACTACTAGCGGGGTTGGCACCGGGGAGCTGCTTTTT. Protein: CATTSGVGTGELLF. The complete variable domain, with remaining parts taken from reference TRBV3-1 and TRBJ2-2, reads DTAVSQTPKYLVTQMGNDKSIKCEQNLGHDTMYWYKQDSKKFLKIMFSYNNKELIINETVPNRFSPKSPDKAHLNLHINSLELGDSAVYFCATTSGVGTGELLFGEGSRLTVL.

This clone was detected ten times or more. J is TRBJ2-3 and V is TRBV2; D not certain. The germline V gene has CDR1 SNHLY and CDR2 FYNNEI. CDR3 length: 11 amino acids. The ends were cut back, 2 bases at V and 5 bases at J, with 2 bases in the middle. The CDR3: CASSEQDTQYF. The CDR3 DNA reads TGTGCCAGCAGTGAACAAGATACGCAGTATTTT.

Ten or more counts support this clone. The chain combines TRBV11-2 with TRBJ2-7; 7 nucleotides align to TRBD1. The V gene end was trimmed by 1 base and the J gene end by 3 bases; junction bases not matched to a gene: 3. The CDR3 is 14 amino acids. The germline gives CDR1 SGHAT, CDR2 FQNNGV. DNA of the CDR3: TGTGCCAGCAGCTTAGCGGGACAGAACTACGAGCAGTACTTC. It translates to CASSLAGQNYEQYF.

Regarding this clone: Its ends do not fully match the called genes, so a read error is possible. The chain joins TRBV20-1 to TRBJ1-4; D possibly corresponds to TRBD1 (6 bases). The CDR3 spans 10 residues. Germline V lookup: CDR1 DFQATT, CDR2 SNEGSKA (reference sequence). The CDR3 DNA reads as TGCAGTGCTCGCGGAGGGGGTTTTTTTTTC. It yields the protein CSARGGGFFF.

This clone was seen at least ten times. The CDR3 sequence: CASSLAGRSNEKLFF. In nucleotides, the CDR3 is TGTGCCAGCAGTTTAGCAGGCAGGTCTAATGAAAAACTGTTTTTT. This chain links TRBV28 with TRBJ1-4; D ambiguous. The V and J ends lost 2 bases and 3 bases respectively, with 10 bases between them. The CDR3 has 15 amino acids. Germline lookup yields CDR1 MDHEN and CDR2 SYDVKM.